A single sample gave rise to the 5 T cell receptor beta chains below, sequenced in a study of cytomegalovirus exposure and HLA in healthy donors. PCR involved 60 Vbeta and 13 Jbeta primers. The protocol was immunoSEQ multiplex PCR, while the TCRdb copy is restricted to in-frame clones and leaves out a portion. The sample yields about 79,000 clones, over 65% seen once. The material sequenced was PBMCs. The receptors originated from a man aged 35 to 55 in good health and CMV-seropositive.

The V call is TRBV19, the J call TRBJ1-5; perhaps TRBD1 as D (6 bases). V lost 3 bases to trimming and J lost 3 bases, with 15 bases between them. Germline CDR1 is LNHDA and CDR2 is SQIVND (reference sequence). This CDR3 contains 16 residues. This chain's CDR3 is CASSIRSRGANQPQHF. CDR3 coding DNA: TGTGCCAGTAGTATTCGATCCCGGGGGGCCAATCAGCCCCAGCATTTT.

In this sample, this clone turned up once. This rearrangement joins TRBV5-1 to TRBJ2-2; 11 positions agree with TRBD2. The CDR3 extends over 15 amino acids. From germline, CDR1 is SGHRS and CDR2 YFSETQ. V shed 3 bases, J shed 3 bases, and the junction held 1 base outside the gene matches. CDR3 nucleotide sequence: TGCGCCAGCAGCTCACTAGCGGGGGACACCGGGGAGCTGTTTTTT. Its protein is CASSSLAGDTGELFF.

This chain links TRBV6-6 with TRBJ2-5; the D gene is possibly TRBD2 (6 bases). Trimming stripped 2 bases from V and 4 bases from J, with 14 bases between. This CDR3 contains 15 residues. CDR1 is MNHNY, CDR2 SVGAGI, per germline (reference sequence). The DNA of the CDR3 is TGTGCCAGCAGTTACGTTCGGCAGGGAGGAGAGACCCAGTACTTC. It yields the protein CASSYVRQGGETQYF.

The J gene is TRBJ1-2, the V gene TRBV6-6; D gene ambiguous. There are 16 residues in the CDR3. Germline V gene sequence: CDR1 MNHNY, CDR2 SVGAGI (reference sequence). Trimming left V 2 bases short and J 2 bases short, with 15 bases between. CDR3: CASSYPRAGENYGYTF. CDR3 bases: TGTGCCAGCAGTTACCCCCGGGCCGGGGAAAACTATGGCTACACCTTC.

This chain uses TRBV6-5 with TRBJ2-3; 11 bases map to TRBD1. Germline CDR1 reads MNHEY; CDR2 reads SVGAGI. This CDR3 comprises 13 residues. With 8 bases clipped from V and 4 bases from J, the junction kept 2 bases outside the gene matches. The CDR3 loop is CASWDRGSDTQYF. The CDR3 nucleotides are TGTGCCAGCTGGGACAGGGGGTCAGATACGCAGTATTTT.